The 22 T cell receptor beta chains below were found in one sample sequenced in a study of T cells after posttransplantation cyclophosphamide. Here immunoSEQ multiplex PCR was the method, and the copy in TCRdb shows in-frame clones only, minus some. The repertoire shows 40,000 to 60,000 clones, none seen only once; the top ten take roughly 2.2%. Sequences were obtained from PBMCs. These receptors all stem from a man aged 35 to 55 in good health, CMV-negative, and a related stem cell transplant donor.

This clone was observed many times. The chain links TRBV4-1 to TRBJ1-1, with D unresolved. Germline V gene sequence: CDR1 MGHRA, CDR2 YSYEKL. V lost 4 bases to trimming and J lost 1 base, with 4 bases between them. The CDR3 runs to 12 residues. The CDR3 nucleotides are TGCGCCAGCAGCCGAGGGAACACTGAAGCTTTCTTT. This sequence encodes CASSRGNTEAFF.

This clone appeared many times. The CDR3 sequence: CASSQPDFRGTEAFF. CDR3 bases: TGTGCCAGTTCCCAACCGGACTTCCGAGGCACTGAAGCTTTCTTT. The rearrangement links TRBV19 to TRBJ1-1; no definite D call. The CDR3 runs 15 residues. The ends were cut back, 8 bases at V and 4 bases at J, with 20 bases in the middle. CDR1 is LNHDA and CDR2 is SQIVND in the germline V gene (reference sequence). Supplemented by reference TRBV19 and TRBJ1-1, the full variable domain reads DGGITQSPKYLFRKEGQNVTLSCEQNLNHDAMYWYRQDPGQGLRLIYYSQIVNDFQKGDIAEGYSVSREKKESFPLTVTSAQKNPTAFYLCASSQPDFRGTEAFFGQGTRLTVV.

This clone was seen many times. The chain has TRBV30 and TRBJ2-7, with TRBD2 matching over 12 bases. Per the germline V gene, CDR1 is GTSNPN and CDR2 is SVGIG (reference sequence). Trimming cost V 1 base and J 0 bases; bases outside gene matches: 7. This CDR3 region has 17 residues. The CDR3 region is CAWSEGTSGWSSYEQYF. The CDR3 DNA is TGTGCCTGGAGTGAAGGGACTAGCGGGTGGAGCTCCTACGAGCAGTACTTC. The variable domain in full, completed from reference TRBV30 and TRBJ2-7, reads SQTIHQWPATLVQPVGSPLSLECTVEGTSNPNLYWYRQAAGRGLQLLFYSVGIGQISSEVPQNLSASRPQDRQFILSSKKLLLSDSGFYLCAWSEGTSGWSSYEQYFGPGTRLTVT.

This clone was detected ten times or more. In the same sample, other DNA sequences code for this CDR3. The rearrangement uses TRBV19 and TRBJ2-3; tentative D call: TRBD1 (5 bases). CDR3 length equals 20 residues. V was shortened by 1 base and J by 0 bases, with 23 bases between the two germline ends. Germline CDR1 and CDR2: LNHDA and SQIVND (reference sequence). The CDR3: CASSIVSPSLPRGSTDTQYF. CDR3 coding DNA: TGTGCCAGTAGTATAGTCTCTCCCTCGCTCCCTAGGGGAAGCACAGATACGCAGTATTTT.

There are many counts of this clone. The gene calls are TRBV7-9 and TRBJ2-3; no clear D gene. This CDR3 region has 12 residues. Germline V lookup: CDR1 SEHNR, CDR2 FQNEAQ (reference sequence). V was trimmed by 4 bases and J by 0 bases, leaving 2 bases between them. In nucleotides, the CDR3 is TGTGCCAGCAGCTCTAGCACAGATACGCAGTATTTT. Protein: CASSSSTDTQYF. Using reference TRBV7-9 and TRBJ2-3 for the parts outside the CDR3, the full variable domain is DTGVSQNPRHKITKRGQNVTFRCDPISEHNRLYWYRQTLGQGPEFLTYFQNEAQLEKSRLLSDRFSAERPKGSFSTLEIQRTEQGDSAMYLCASSSSTDTQYFGPGTRLTVL.

This clone was picked up many times. This rearrangement joins TRBV4-1 to TRBJ2-1; D not certain. CDR3 length: 12 residues. Germline V gene sequence: CDR1 MGHRA, CDR2 YSYEKL. Trimming cost V 0 bases and J 10 bases, with 7 bases left between them. The CDR3 sequence is CASSQDQAEQFF. The CDR3, as DNA: TGCGCCAGCAGCCAAGATCAAGCCGAGCAGTTCTTC.

This clone was counted ten times or more. The rearrangement joins TRBV6-5 to TRBJ2-1, with 7 nucleotides matching TRBD1. This CDR3 contains 14 residues. Germline CDR1 reads MNHEY; CDR2 reads SVGAGI. J was trimmed by 7 bases and V by 6 bases; bases with no gene match: 9. The CDR3 sequence: CASRSTGALNEQFF. Written as DNA, the CDR3 is TGTGCCAGCAGGTCAACAGGGGCCCTGAATGAGCAGTTCTTC.

In its sample, this clone was seen many times. This chain links TRBV5-6 with TRBJ2-1; D is possibly TRBD2 (5 bases). CDR3 size: 16 residues. Trimming took off 3 bases at V and 1 base at J, with 14 bases between the two ends. CDR1 and CDR2 (germline): SGHDT, YYEEEE. CDR3 in amino acids: CASSSVSEGSYNEQFF. CDR3 in DNA: TGTGCCAGCAGCTCGGTTAGCGAGGGTTCCTACAATGAGCAGTTCTTC.

In its sample, this clone was seen many times. This chain joins TRBV12-5 and TRBJ2-1; 7 nucleotides match TRBD2. The CDR3 contains 15 residues. J lost 5 bases, V lost 7 bases, and 11 bases had no gene match. CDR1 and CDR2 (germline): LGHNT, FRNRAP. The CDR3 nucleotides read TGTGCTAGTGCCTTAGGGCTAGCGGTTAACAATGAGCAGTTCTTC. Its protein is CASALGLAVNNEQFF.

This clone was seen many times. The chain joins TRBV19 to TRBJ2-7, with 8 bases lining up with TRBD2. The CDR3 sequence is 15 residues long. Trimming at V came to 3 bases and at J to 2 bases, leaving 6 bases not matched to a gene. Germline lookup yields CDR1 LNHDA and CDR2 SQIVND (reference sequence). CDR3: CASSIGVAGTYEQYF. The CDR3 nucleotides are TGTGCCAGTAGTATCGGGGTAGCGGGGACCTACGAGCAGTACTTC.

This clone appeared many times. The rearrangement uses TRBV28 and TRBJ1-2, with D possibly matching TRBD1 (6 bases). The CDR3 spans 14 residues. The germline gives CDR1 MDHEN, CDR2 SYDVKM. V was cut by 7 bases and J by 1 base, with 13 bases left in between. CDR3 in amino acids: CASNDRPFNYGYTF. The CDR3, as DNA: TGTGCCAGCAACGACAGGCCCTTTAACTATGGCTACACCTTC.

This clone has at least ten counts. This chain joins TRBV7-8 and TRBJ1-2; a possible D gene is TRBD1 (5 bases). This CDR3 has 14 amino acids. Germline V lookup: CDR1 SGHVS, CDR2 FQNEAQ. V was cut by 3 bases and J by 3 bases, with 11 bases left in between. The CDR3 coding sequence is TGTGCCAGCAGCTTGAGCAGGGAGGACTATGGCTACACCTTC. Translating gives CASSLSREDYGYTF.

This clone appeared many times. CDR3 region: CATSRDGWRGYTF. CDR3 DNA: TGTGCCACCAGCAGAGATGGGTGGAGAGGCTACACCTTC. The rearrangement uses TRBV15 and TRBJ1-2; D unresolved. CDR3 length: 13 residues. Germline values: CDR1 LNHNV, CDR2 YYDKDF (reference sequence). Trimming shortened V by 0 bases and J by 8 bases, and 10 bases separated the two germline ends. Together with reference TRBV15 and TRBJ1-2, the CDR3 gives the full variable domain: DAMVIQNPRYQVTQFGKPVTLSCSQTLNHNVMYWYQQKSSQAPKLLFHYYDKDFNNEADTPDNFQSRRPNTSFCFLDIRSPGLGDTAMYLCATSRDGWRGYTFGSGTRLTVV.

This clone has a count of ten or more. The CDR3 spells CASSLSQGGTVFVYEQYF. CDR3 DNA: TGTGCCAGCAGCCTCTCCCAAGGGGGAACAGTATTCGTCTACGAGCAGTACTTC. The genes are TRBV14 and TRBJ2-7; D possibly corresponds to TRBD1 (6 bases). Trimming left V 4 bases short and J 3 bases short, with 25 bases between. This CDR3 spans 18 amino acids. Looked up from germline, CDR1 is SGHDN and CDR2 is FVKESK.

This clone was detected ten times or more. The J gene is TRBJ2-1, the V gene TRBV25-1; 8 bases map to TRBD2. With 6 bases clipped from V and 10 bases from J, the junction kept 8 bases outside the gene matches. Germline V gives CDR1 MGHDK, CDR2 SYGVNS. CDR3 length equals 13 residues. DNA of the CDR3: TGTGCCAGCAGGCCCGTAGCGGGATGGGAGCAGTTCTTC. This translates into CASRPVAGWEQFF.

There are many counts of this clone. The chain has TRBV7-2 and TRBJ2-3, with 9 nucleotides matching TRBD1. This CDR3 has 15 residues. Germline-derived CDR1 and CDR2 are SGHTA and FQGNSA. J gave up 3 bases and V 4 bases, and 5 bases lay outside the gene matches. CDR3 sequence reads: CASSYGQGITDTQYF. Written as DNA, the CDR3 is TGTGCCAGCAGCTATGGACAGGGGATAACAGATACGCAGTATTTT.

This clone showed up many times. The J gene is TRBJ2-1, the V gene TRBV7-8, with D perhaps matching TRBD1 (6 bases). CDR1 is SGHVS and CDR2 is FQNEAQ in the germline V gene. Trimming cost V 6 bases and J 4 bases, with 16 bases left between them. This CDR3 is built from 15 residues. Written as DNA, the CDR3 is TGTGCCAGCAGTCAGAGACAGGTTGGTTACAATGAGCAGTTCTTC. Translated: CASSQRQVGYNEQFF. Full variable domain (rest looked up from reference TRBV7-8 and TRBJ2-1): GAGVSQSPRYKVAKRGQDVALRCDPISGHVSLFWYQQALGQGPEFLTYFQNEAQLDKSGLPSDRFFAERPEGSVSTLKIQRTQQEDSAVYLCASSQRQVGYNEQFFGPGTRLTVL.

This clone has at least ten counts. The rearrangement links TRBV18 to TRBJ2-7; the match to TRBD2 covers 14 bases. The CDR3 consists of 17 residues. Looked up from germline, CDR1 is KGHSH and CDR2 is LQKENI. V dropped 6 bases and J dropped 6; count of bases not matched to a gene: 13. The CDR3 loop is CASSAGLAGGDSPEQYF. The CDR3 DNA sequence: TGTGCCAGCTCGGCTGGACTAGCGGGAGGAGATAGCCCCGAGCAGTACTTC.

The table lists this clone with many counts. The chain carries TRBV7-9 and TRBJ2-2; D remains unclear. Germline-derived CDR1 and CDR2 are SEHNR and FQNEAQ (reference sequence). The V end was cut by 3 bases, the J end by 6 bases, with 5 bases between. The CDR3 is 12 amino acids. CDR3 nucleotides: TGTGCCAGCAGCTTTATGTCCGGGGAGCTGTTTTTT. Its protein product is CASSFMSGELFF.

This clone was seen ten or more times. This CDR3 reads CASSLFPSGRAGDTQYF. CDR3 sequence (DNA): TGTGCCAGCAGTCTTTTCCCTAGCGGGAGGGCCGGGGATACGCAGTATTTT. J is TRBJ2-3 and V is TRBV27; 12 bases are a match to TRBD2. This CDR3 comprises 17 residues. Trimming cost V 5 bases and J 6 bases; bases outside gene matches: 12. Germline values: CDR1 MNHEY, CDR2 SMNVEV (reference sequence).

This clone was seen ten or more times. The V call is TRBV9, the J call TRBJ2-3; 10 positions match TRBD2. Per the germline V gene, CDR1 is SGDLS and CDR2 is YYNGEE. The CDR3 has 17 residues. V was clipped by 0 bases and J by 5 bases; unmatched bases: 9. The CDR3 is CASSVESLAGVGDTQYF. The CDR3 DNA follows: TGTGCCAGCAGCGTAGAAAGCCTAGCGGGGGTGGGAGATACGCAGTATTTT.

This clone was seen many times. The chain combines TRBV6-5 with TRBJ1-5, with 7 bases lining up with TRBD1. Germline V lookup: CDR1 MNHEY, CDR2 SVGAGI. The junction had 0 bases not matched to a gene; V was cut back by 2 bases and J by 5 bases. The CDR3 length is 13 residues. The CDR3: CASSYDRDQPQHF. As DNA, the CDR3 is TGTGCCAGCAGTTACGACAGGGATCAGCCCCAGCATTTT.